Listed below are T cell receptor beta chains from one sample, sequenced in a study of blood T cell repertoires in COVID-19. Clones were read by immunoSEQ multiplex PCR, and TCRdb kept only the in-frame ones, dropping some. The table shows 150,000 to 200,000 clones, with under 80% occurring only once. The sequencing input was peripheral blood. Receptors were obtained from a man in his fifties who had recovered from COVID-19. CDR3s include the opening cysteine and the closing phenylalanine or tryptophan. A D gene is named only where the DNA matches it firmly. Only some rows state a clone size, as once, few, many or a class for expanded clones.

v_call	j_call	clone_size	d_call	cdr3_aa	cdr3_nt
TRBV18	TRBJ1-1	NA	NA	CASSLGGFDGVTEAFF	TGTGCCAGCTCACTGGGAGGATTTGACGGAGTTACTGAAGCTTTCTTT
TRBV6-5	TRBJ2-1	NA	NA	CASSYSPSGEQFF	TGTGCCAGCAGTTACTCGCCATCGGGTGAGCAGTTCTTC
TRBV6-5	TRBJ1-3	medium-sized	NA	CASSFSQAGNTIYF	TGTGCCAGCAGTTTCTCACAGGCTGGAAACACCATATATTTT
TRBV18	TRBJ1-1	NA	NA	CASSARGLTEAFF	TGTGCCAGCTCAGCCAGGGGTCTCACTGAAGCTTTCTTT
TRBV3-1/TRBV3-2	TRBJ2-2	many	TRBD1	CASSPRQGTGELFF	TGTGCCAGCAGCCCCCGACAGGGCACCGGGGAGCTGTTTTTT
TRBV12-3/TRBV12-4	TRBJ2-7	NA	NA	CASSLSSSYEQYF	TGTGCCAGCAGTTTGTCTAGCTCCTACGAGCAGTACTTC
TRBV6-2/TRBV6-3	TRBJ2-7	NA	TRBD1	CASSYLLRTGSYEQYF	TGTGCCAGCAGTTACCTTCTCAGGACAGGTTCCTACGAGCAGTACTTC
TRBV28	TRBJ2-2	NA	TRBD1	CASRGTGNTGELFF	TGTGCCAGCAGAGGGACAGGCAACACCGGGGAGCTGTTTTTT
TRBV3-1/TRBV3-2	TRBJ2-2	few	NA	CASSHSVGTGELFF	TGTGCCAGCAGCCACAGCGTTGGCACCGGGGAGCTGTTTTTT
TRBV28	TRBJ1-6	NA	TRBD1	CASSQTGAPLHF	TGTGCCAGCAGTCAAACAGGGGCTCCCCTCCACTTT
TRBV24-1	TRBJ2-1	NA	TRBD1	CATSGGQGIYNEQFF	TGTGCCACCAGTGGGGGACAGGGTATTTACAATGAGCAGTTCTTC
TRBV6-1	TRBJ2-5	few	NA	CASSERPRAGGETQYF	TGTGCCAGCAGTGAAAGGCCCAGGGCCGGAGGGGAGACCCAGTACTTC
TRBV18	TRBJ1-1	few	TRBD1	CASSPQPTGGGEAFF	TGTGCCAGCTCACCCCAACCTACAGGGGGCGGTGAAGCTTTCTTT
TRBV19	TRBJ2-4	NA	TRBD2	CASSPGLVLAKNIQYF	TGTGCCAGTAGTCCCGGACTAGTCTTAGCCAAAAACATTCAGTACTTC
TRBV28	TRBJ2-1	NA	TRBD2	CASTVPLAGGSGVGEQFF	TGTGCCAGCACGGTACCCCTAGCGGGAGGGAGTGGAGTCGGTGAGCAGTTCTTC
TRBV6-1	TRBJ2-5	NA	NA	CASSSSGQETQYF	TGTGCCAGCAGTTCTTCCGGTCAAGAGACCCAGTACTTC
TRBV2	TRBJ1-1	NA	NA	CASSEYPGTEAFF	TGTGCCAGCAGTGAATACCCGGGCACTGAAGCTTTCTTT
TRBV3-1/TRBV3-2	TRBJ2-3	NA	TRBD2	CASSPGLAGPLSRDTQYF	TGTGCCAGCAGCCCCGGACTAGCGGGACCTCTCTCGAGAGATACGCAGTATTTT
TRBV19	TRBJ2-1	NA	TRBD2	CASSIFPTSGVNEQFF	TGTGCCAGTAGTATCTTTCCGACTAGCGGGGTAAATGAGCAGTTCTTC
TRBV5-5	TRBJ2-3	NA	NA	CASSETSVADTQYF	TGTGCCAGCAGCGAGACTAGTGTGGCAGATACGCAGTATTTT
TRBV19	TRBJ2-4	NA	NA	CASSKTGTLAKNIQYF	TGTGCCAGTAGTAAGACCGGGACACTAGCCAAAAACATTCAGTACTTC
TRBV7-8	TRBJ2-1	NA	TRBD1	CASSLAVYRDRGLDEQFF	TGTGCCAGCAGCTTAGCAGTATACCGGGACAGGGGGTTGGATGAGCAGTTCTTC
TRBV6-6	TRBJ2-7	NA	NA	CASSVSGEQYF	TGTGCCAGCTCCGTATCGGGCGAGCAGTACTTC
TRBV20-1	TRBJ1-4	once	NA	CSAKHNEKLFF	TGCAGTGCTAAACATAATGAAAAACTGTTTTTT
TRBV7-3	TRBJ2-7	NA	TRBD2	CASSLNGVLAGSYEQYF	TGTGCCAGCAGCCTAAATGGAGTACTAGCGGGGTCCTACGAGCAGTACTTC
TRBV21-1	TRBJ2-7	NA	NA	CASSKGSAAIPYEQYF	TGTGCCAGCAGCAAAGGATCGGCAGCGATACCCTACGAGCAGTACTTC
TRBV6-6	TRBJ2-3	NA	TRBD1	CASSYDRATDTQYF	TGTGCCAGCAGTTACGACAGGGCAACGGATACGCAGTATTTT
TRBV6-6	TRBJ2-3	NA	NA	CASSRRQGNMWTDTQYF	TGTGCCAGCAGTCGCAGGCAGGGTAATATGTGGACAGATACGCAGTATTTT
TRBV29-1	TRBJ1-2	few	NA	CSVGANWGYTF	TGCAGCGTTGGGGCCAACTGGGGCTACACCTTC
TRBV9	TRBJ2-1	NA	NA	CASSGDFGSYNEQFF	TGTGCCAGCAGCGGAGATTTTGGCTCCTACAATGAGCAGTTCTTC
TRBV6-4	TRBJ2-2	NA	TRBD2	CASRGTSGNTGELFF	TGTGCCAGCCGAGGGACTAGCGGGAACACCGGGGAGCTGTTTTTT
TRBV4-1	TRBJ2-1	NA	NA	CASSQIHSFGNEQFF	TGCGCCAGCAGCCAAATCCATTCATTCGGCAATGAGCAGTTCTTC
TRBV5-5	TRBJ2-2	NA	NA	CASSFRGLFTGELFF	TGTGCCAGCAGCTTTCGGGGACTCTTTACCGGGGAGCTGTTTTTT
TRBV18	TRBJ2-7	NA	TRBD1	CASSPDRGISYEQYF	TGTGCCAGCTCACCAGACAGGGGGATCTCCTACGAGCAGTACTTC
TRBV7-9	TRBJ1-1	NA	TRBD1	CASSLANRGTEAFF	TGTGCCAGCAGCTTAGCTAACAGGGGCACTGAAGCTTTCTTT
TRBV30	TRBJ1-1	NA	NA	CAWDAHRVNTEAFF	TGTGCCTGGGATGCCCATCGGGTCAACACTGAAGCTTTCTTT
TRBV24-1	TRBJ2-3	NA	NA	CATSDLVKGSTDTQYF	TGTGCCACCAGTGATTTAGTCAAGGGGAGCACAGATACGCAGTATTTT
TRBV6-2/TRBV6-3	TRBJ2-7	NA	NA	CASSYNPPGLYF	TGTGCCAGCAGTTACAACCCCCCAGGGTTGTACTTC
TRBV29-1	TRBJ2-2	NA	NA	CSAFQGSSTGELFF	TGCAGCGCTTTCCAAGGGAGTAGCACCGGGGAGCTGTTTTTT
TRBV30	TRBJ2-1	few	NA	CAWSVLAPYNEQFF	TGTGCCTGGAGTGTCCTAGCACCCTACAATGAGCAGTTCTTC
TRBV5-6	TRBJ2-2	NA	NA	CASSLGTPGELFF	TGTGCCAGCAGCTTGGGAACTCCCGGGGAGCTGTTTTTT
TRBV5-7	TRBJ1-6	NA	NA	CAQTLTVLGNSPLHF	TGTGCCCAGACCTTGACAGTTCTGGGTAATTCACCCCTCCACTTT